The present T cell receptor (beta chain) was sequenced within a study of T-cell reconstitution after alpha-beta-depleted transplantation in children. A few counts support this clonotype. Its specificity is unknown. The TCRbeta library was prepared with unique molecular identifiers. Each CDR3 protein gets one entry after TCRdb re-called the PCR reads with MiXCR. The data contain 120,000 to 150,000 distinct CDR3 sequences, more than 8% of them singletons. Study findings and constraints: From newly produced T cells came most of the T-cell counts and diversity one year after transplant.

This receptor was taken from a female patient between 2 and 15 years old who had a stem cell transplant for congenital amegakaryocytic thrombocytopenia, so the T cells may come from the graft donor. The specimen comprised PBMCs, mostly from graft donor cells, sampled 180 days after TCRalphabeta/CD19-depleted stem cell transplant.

CDR3 in DNA: TGTGCCACCAGCAGAGCAATCGACCATTCCTACGAGCAGTACTTC. It codes for CATSRAIDHSYEQYF. The V gene is TRBV15, the J gene TRBJ2-7, with unresolved D. V was clipped by 1 base and J by 1 base, with 11 bases between them. The CDR3 extends over 15 amino acids. Germline loops: CDR1 LNHNV, CDR2 YYDKDF (reference sequence).